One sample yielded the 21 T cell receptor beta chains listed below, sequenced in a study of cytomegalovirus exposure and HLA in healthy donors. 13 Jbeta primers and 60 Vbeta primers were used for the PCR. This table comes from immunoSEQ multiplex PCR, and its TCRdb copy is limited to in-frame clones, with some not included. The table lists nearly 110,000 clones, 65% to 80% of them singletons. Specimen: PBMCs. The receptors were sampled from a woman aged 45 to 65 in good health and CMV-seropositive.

The CDR3: CASSPDVGVLDTQYF. The CDR3 region has the DNA TGTGCCAGCAGCCCGGATGTGGGAGTTTTAGATACGCAGTATTTT. The genes are TRBV14 and TRBJ2-3; possibly TRBD2 for D (5 bases). V lost 4 bases and J 5 bases, leaving 16 bases between the germline ends. This CDR3 has 15 amino acids. The germline CDR1 and CDR2 sequences are SGHDN and FVKESK.

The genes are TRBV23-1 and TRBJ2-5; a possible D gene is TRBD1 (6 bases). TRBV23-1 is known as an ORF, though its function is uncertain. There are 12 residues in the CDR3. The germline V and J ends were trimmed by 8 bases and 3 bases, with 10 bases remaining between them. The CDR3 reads CASEYREETQYF. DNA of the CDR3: TGCGCCAGCGAATACAGGGAAGAGACCCAGTACTTC.

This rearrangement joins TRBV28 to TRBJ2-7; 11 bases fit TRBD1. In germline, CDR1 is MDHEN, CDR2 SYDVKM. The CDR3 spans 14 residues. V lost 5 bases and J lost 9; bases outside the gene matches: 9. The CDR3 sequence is CASSPGQGGSWQYF. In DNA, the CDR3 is TGTGCCAGCAGTCCGGGACAGGGGGGATCCTGGCAGTACTTC.

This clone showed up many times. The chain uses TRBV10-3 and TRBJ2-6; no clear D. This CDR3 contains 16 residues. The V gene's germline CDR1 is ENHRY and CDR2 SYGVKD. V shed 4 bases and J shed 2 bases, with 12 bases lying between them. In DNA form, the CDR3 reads TGTGCCATCAGTGTCGGCCCGAGCGCTGGGGCCAACGTCCTGACTTTC. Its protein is CAISVGPSAGANVLTF.

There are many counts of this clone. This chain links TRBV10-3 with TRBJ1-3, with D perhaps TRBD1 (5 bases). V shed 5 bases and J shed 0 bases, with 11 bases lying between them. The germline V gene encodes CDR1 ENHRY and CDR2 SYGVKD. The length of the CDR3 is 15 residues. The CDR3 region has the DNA TGTGCCATCAGTTCGCGGGGCGCCTCTGGAAACACCATATATTTT. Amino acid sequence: CAISSRGASGNTIYF.

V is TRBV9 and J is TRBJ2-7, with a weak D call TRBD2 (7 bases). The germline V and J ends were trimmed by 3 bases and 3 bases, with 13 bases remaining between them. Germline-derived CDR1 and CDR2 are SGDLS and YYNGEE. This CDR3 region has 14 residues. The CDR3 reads CASSGGGGLYEQYF. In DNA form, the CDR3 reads TGTGCCAGCAGCGGGGGAGGGGGACTCTACGAGCAGTACTTC.

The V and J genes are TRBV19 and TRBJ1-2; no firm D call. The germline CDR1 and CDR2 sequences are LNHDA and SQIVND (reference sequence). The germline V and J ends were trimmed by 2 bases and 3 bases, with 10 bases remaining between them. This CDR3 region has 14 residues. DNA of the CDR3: TGTGCCAGTAGTATACGGTTGATCGACTATGGCTACACCTTC. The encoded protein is CASSIRLIDYGYTF.

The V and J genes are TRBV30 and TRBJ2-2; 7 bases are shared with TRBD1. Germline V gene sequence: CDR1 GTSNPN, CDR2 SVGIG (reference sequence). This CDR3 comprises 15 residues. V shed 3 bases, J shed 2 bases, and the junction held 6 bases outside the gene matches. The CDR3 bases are TGTGCCTGGAGATTAGACAGGGCTAACACCGGGGAGCTGTTTTTT. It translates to CAWRLDRANTGELFF.

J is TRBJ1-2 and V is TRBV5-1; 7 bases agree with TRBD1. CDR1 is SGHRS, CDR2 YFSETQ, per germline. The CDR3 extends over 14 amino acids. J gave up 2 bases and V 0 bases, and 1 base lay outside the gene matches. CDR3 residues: CASSLGQGNYGYTF. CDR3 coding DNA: TGCGCCAGCAGCTTGGGACAGGGAAACTATGGCTACACCTTC.

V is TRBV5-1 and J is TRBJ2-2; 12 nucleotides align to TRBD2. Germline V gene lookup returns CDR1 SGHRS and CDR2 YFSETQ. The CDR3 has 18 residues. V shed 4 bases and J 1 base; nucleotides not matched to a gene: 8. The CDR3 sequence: CASSRRLAGAGNTGELFF. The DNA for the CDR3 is TGCGCCAGCAGCCGCCGACTAGCGGGGGCCGGGAACACCGGGGAGCTGTTTTTT.

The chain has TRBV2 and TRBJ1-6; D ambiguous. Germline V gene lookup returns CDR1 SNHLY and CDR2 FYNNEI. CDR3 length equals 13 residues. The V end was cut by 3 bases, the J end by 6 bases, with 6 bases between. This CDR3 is CASSDSFNSPLHF. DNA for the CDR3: TGTGCCAGCAGTGACAGTTTTAATTCACCCCTCCACTTT.

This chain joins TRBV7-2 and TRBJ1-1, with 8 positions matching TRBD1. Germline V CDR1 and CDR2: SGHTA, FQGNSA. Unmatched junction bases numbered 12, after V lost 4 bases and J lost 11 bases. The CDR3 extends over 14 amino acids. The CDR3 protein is CASSSNSGGAAAFF. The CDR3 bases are TGTGCCAGCAGCTCCAACTCAGGGGGCGCGGCCGCTTTCTTT.

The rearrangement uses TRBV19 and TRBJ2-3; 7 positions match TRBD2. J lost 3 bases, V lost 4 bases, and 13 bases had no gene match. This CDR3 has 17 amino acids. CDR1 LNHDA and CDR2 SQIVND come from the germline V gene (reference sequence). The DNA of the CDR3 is TGTGCCAGTAGTACCCCCTTCTTTGCGGGGGAAACAGATACGCAGTATTTT. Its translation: CASSTPFFAGETDTQYF.

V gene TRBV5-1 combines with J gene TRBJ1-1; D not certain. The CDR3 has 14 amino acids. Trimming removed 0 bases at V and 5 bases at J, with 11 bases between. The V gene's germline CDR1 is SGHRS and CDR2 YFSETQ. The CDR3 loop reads CASSLGAGPTEAFF. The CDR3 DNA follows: TGCGCCAGCAGCTTGGGGGCAGGTCCGACTGAAGCTTTCTTT.

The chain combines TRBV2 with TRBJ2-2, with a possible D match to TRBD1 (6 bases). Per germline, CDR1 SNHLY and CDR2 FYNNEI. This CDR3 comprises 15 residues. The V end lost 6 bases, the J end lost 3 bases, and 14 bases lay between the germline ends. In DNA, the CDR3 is TGTGCCAGCAGCGGGACATGGGGGTACACCGGGGAGCTGTTTTTT. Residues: CASSGTWGYTGELFF.

The CDR3 DNA reads as TGTGCCAGCACTTGGACAGGCGGTAACTATGGCTACACCTTC. Amino acids: CASTWTGGNYGYTF. This chain connects TRBV6-5 to TRBJ1-2, with 7 bases that match TRBD1. The ends lost 7 bases at V and 1 base at J; junction bases unmatched: 6. This CDR3 region has 14 residues. Per germline, CDR1 MNHEY and CDR2 SVGAGI.

Here the CDR3 DNA reads TGTGCCTGGACTGTCAGTTCGCCCCTCCACTTT. Protein: CAWTVSSPLHF. The J gene is TRBJ1-6, the V gene TRBV30; D gene ambiguous. The germline CDR1 and CDR2 sequences are GTSNPN and SVGIG (reference sequence). This CDR3 has 11 residues. V lost 4 bases and J 13 bases, leaving 11 bases between the germline ends.

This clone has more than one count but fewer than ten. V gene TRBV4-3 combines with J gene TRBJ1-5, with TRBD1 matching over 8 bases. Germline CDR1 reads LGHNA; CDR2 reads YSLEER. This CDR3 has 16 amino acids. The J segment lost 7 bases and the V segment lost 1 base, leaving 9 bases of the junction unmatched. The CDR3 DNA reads TGCGCCAGCAGCCAAGGGTCCGGACAGGGAGGACAGCCCCAGCATTTT. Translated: CASSQGSGQGGQPQHF.

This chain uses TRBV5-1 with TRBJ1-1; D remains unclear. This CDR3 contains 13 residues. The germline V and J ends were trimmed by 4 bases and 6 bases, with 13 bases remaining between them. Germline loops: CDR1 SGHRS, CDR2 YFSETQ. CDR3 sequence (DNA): TGCGCCAGCAGCCCCCATCCAGGATCTGAAGCTTTCTTT. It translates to CASSPHPGSEAFF.

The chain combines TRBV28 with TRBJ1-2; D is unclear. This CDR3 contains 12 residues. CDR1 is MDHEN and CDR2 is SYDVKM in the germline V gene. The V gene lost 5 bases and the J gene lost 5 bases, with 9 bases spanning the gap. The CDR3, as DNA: TGTGCCAGCAGTGATACATGGTATGGCTACACCTTC. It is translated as CASSDTWYGYTF.

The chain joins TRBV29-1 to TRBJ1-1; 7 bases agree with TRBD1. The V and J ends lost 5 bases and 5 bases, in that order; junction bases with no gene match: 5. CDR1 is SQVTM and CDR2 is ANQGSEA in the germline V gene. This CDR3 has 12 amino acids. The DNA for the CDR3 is TGCAGCGTTAACAGGGGACGTACTGAAGCTTTCTTT. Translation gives CSVNRGRTEAFF. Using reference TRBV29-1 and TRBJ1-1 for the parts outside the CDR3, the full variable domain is SAVISQKPSRDICQRGTSLTIQCQVDSQVTMMFWYRQQPGQSLTLIATANQGSEATYESGFVIDKFPISRPNLTFSTLTVSNMSPEDSSIYLCSVNRGRTEAFFGQGTRLTVV.